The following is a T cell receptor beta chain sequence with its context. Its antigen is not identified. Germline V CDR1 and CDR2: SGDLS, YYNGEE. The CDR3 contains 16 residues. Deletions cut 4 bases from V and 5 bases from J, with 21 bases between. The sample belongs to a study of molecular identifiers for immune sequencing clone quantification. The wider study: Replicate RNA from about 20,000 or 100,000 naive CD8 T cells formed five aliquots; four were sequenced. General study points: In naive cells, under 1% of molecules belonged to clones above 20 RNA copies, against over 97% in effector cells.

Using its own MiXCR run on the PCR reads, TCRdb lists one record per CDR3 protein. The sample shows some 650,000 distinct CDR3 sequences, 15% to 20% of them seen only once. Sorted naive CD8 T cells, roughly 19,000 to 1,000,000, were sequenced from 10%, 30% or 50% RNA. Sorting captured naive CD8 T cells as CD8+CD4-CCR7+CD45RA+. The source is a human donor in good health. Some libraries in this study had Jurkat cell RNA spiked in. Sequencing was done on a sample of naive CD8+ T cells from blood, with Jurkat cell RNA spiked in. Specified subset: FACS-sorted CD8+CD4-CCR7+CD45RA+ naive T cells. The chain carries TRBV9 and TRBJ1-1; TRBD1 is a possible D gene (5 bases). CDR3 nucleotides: TGTGCCAGCAGCCACGACGGGACCTCGGGACGAACTGAAGCTTTCTTT. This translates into CASSHDGTSGRTEAFF.